A selection of T cell receptor beta chains follows, all from one sample in a study of blood T cell repertoires in COVID-19. Assay used: immunoSEQ multiplex PCR; TCRdb lists only in-frame clones, some missing. Of around 300,000 clones listed, more than 80% were seen once; the top ten hold approximately 6.5%. Sequenced input: peripheral blood. The receptor set was obtained from a woman aged 45-60 years with COVID-19, enrolled during active disease. The CDR3 runs from the conserved cysteine through the conserved F or W. A D gene is named only where the DNA matches it firmly. Clone size appears in some rows only: once, few, many, or a class for an expanded clone.

clone_size j_call v_call d_call cdr3_nt cdr3_aa
- TRBJ1-2 TRBV19 TRBD1 TGTGCCAGTAGGCCTGACAGGGGGCAGAACTATGGCTACACCTTC CASRPDRGQNYGYTF
- TRBJ2-1 TRBV27 - TGTGCCAGCAGTTTATCTCGCCGGAATGAGCAGTTCTTC CASSLSRRNEQFF
- TRBJ2-7 TRBV2 TRBD2 TGTGCGAAAGGACTAGCGACAGGATACTCCTACGAGCAGTACTTC CAKGLATGYSYEQYF
many TRBJ1-1 TRBV12-5 - TGTGCTAGTGGTTTGGTTTGGTTGACTTGGGGCTCGGTACCTGAAGCTTTCTTT CASGLVWLTWGSVPEAFF
- TRBJ2-1 TRBV5-1 - TGCGCCAGCAGCTTTAGCGGACTTCGCAATGAGCAGTTCTTC CASSFSGLRNEQFF
- TRBJ2-7 TRBV30 - TGTGCCTGGGACCACAGGTCAGGGGTCTACGAGCAGTACTTC CAWDHRSGVYEQYF
- TRBJ1-3 TRBV7-9 - TGTGCCAGCAGCTCCCGAGACAGGACTGGAAACACCATATATTTT CASSSRDRTGNTIYF
- TRBJ1-4 TRBV5-4 TRBD1 TGTGCCAGCAGCTCGCCGGGACAGGGAGGAGTTGGTGAAAAACTGTTTTTT CASSSPGQGGVGEKLFF
few TRBJ1-5 TRBV7-3 - TGTGCCAGCAGCTTAACGCGGGGTCAGCCCCAGCATTTT CASSLTRGQPQHF
- TRBJ2-3 TRBV5-1 - TGCGCCAGCAGCTTGGTCCCTACCACAGATACGCAGTATTTT CASSLVPTTDTQYF
- TRBJ2-5 TRBV7-8 TRBD2 TGTGCCAGCACCCGAGGTAGCGGGACCCCCCGGGAGACCCAGTACTTC CASTRGSGTPRETQYF
- TRBJ2-7 TRBV19 TRBD1 TGTGCCAGTAGTATTCCGGGACAGGGACGCTACGAGCAGTACTTC CASSIPGQGRYEQYF
- TRBJ1-5 TRBV7-8 TRBD1 TGTGCCAGCAGCGCTGGACAGGGCCTAAGCAATCAGCCCCAGCATTTT CASSAGQGLSNQPQHF
- TRBJ2-3 TRBV6-5 - TGTGCCACCAGCGTGCCGATGGGGCGGGGTACGCAGTATTTT CATSVPMGRGTQYF
- TRBJ1-3 TRBV6-6 - TGTGCCAGCAGTCGATCGACAGCGTACTCTGGAAACACCATATATTTT CASSRSTAYSGNTIYF
few TRBJ1-6 TRBV29-1 - TGCAGCGTCAGGGTGGGTAATTCACCCCTCCACTTT CSVRVGNSPLHF
- TRBJ2-1 TRBV19 - TGTGCCAGTTCCCTGGCGGGGCCTCTCTACAATGAGCAGTTCTTC CASSLAGPLYNEQFF
- TRBJ2-1 TRBV30 - TGTGCCTGGACAGGGTCTAACAATGAGCAGTTCTTC CAWTGSNNEQFF
few TRBJ1-5 TRBV10-3 TRBD1 TGTGCCATCAGGGGACAGGGTGGCGATCAGCCCCAGCATTTT CAIRGQGGDQPQHF
- TRBJ1-4 TRBV7-4 - TGTGCCAGCATTCCGGGACTGCAAAATGAAAAACTGTTTTTT CASIPGLQNEKLFF
- TRBJ2-5 TRBV5-1 TRBD2 TGCGCCAGCAGCTCGGTAGCGGGAGCGGGTGAGACCCAGTACTTC CASSSVAGAGETQYF
few TRBJ1-6 TRBV5-4 TRBD1 TGTGCCAGCAGCATTGGGACAGGGAATTCACCCCTCCACTTT CASSIGTGNSPLHF
- TRBJ1-2 TRBV20-1 TRBD1 TGCAGTGCTAGTTTAGGGCCAGCAGGGGGAGGTTATGGCTACACCTTC CSASLGPAGGGYGYTF
- TRBJ1-2 TRBV7-2 - TGTGCCAGCAGCCCTCTTGACGGATCAGGCTGCACCTTC CASSPLDGSGCTF
- TRBJ1-1 TRBV5-1 TRBD1 TGCGCCAGCAGCAACCGACAGGGGGCTGAAGCTTTCTTT CASSNRQGAEAFF
- TRBJ2-1 TRBV9 - TGTGCCAGCAGCGGCGGGACTTTTGCCCTCGATGAGCAGTTCTTC CASSGGTFALDEQFF
- TRBJ2-7 TRBV2 - TGTGCCAGCAGTAAAGAAGAGGGTATAAACTACGAGCAGTACTTC CASSKEEGINYEQYF
once TRBJ2-7 TRBV11-3 TRBD1 TGTGCCAGCAGACCCCCTGACAGGGGCTACGAGCAGTACTTC CASRPPDRGYEQYF